This T cell receptor beta chain was identified during a study of blood T cell repertoires in COVID-19. Study background: The United States, Italy and Spain provided the acute and convalescent COVID-19 samples.

Using immunoSEQ multiplex PCR, the repertoire was profiled, and TCRdb retains in-frame clones only, with some absent. The sample shows 68,000 or so clones, about 90% of them seen only once. The TCR was taken from a human donor in a cohort sampled during active COVID-19. The sequenced sample was peripheral blood.

The CDR3 here is CASRGNTEAFF. CDR3 bases: TGTGCCAGTCGGGGGAACACTGAAGCTTTCTTT. The chain is built from TRBV6-6 and TRBJ1-1; D ambiguous. Germline CDR1 reads MNHNY; CDR2 reads SVGAGI (reference sequence). The CDR3 totals 11 residues. The ends were cut back, 9 bases at V and 1 base at J, with 6 bases in the middle.